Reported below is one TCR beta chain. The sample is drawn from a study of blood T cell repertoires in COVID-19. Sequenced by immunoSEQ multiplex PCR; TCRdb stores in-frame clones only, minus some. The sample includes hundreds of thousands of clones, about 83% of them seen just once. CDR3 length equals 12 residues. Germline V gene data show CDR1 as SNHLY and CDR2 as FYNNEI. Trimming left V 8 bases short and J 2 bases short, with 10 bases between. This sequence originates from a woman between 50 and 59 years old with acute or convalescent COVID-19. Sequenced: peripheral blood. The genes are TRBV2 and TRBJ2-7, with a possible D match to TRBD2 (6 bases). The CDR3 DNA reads TGTGCCAGCGGGGGACTTGCCTACGAGCAGTACTTC. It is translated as CASGGLAYEQYF.